A single sample gave rise to the 8 T cell receptor beta chains below, sequenced in a study of blood T cells in healthy people across ages (dated by TCRdb to the mid-2010s). The library was prepared using 5' RACE. Sequencing relied on an Illumina HiSeq 2500. The second PCR ran for about 7 to 11 cycles and used a J-beta primer mix along with a sample-barcoded 5' primer. TCRdb reran the public reads through fastp at Q25 and MiXCR, keeping productive beta chains. Here each entry gathers all rows of one CDR3 protein and keeps the most common genes and DNA. Across this sample there are some 880,000 distinct CDR3 sequences, with approximately 35% seen only once. The ten largest account for around 13% of the sample. Material: blood. These receptors all stem from a young man in good health.

This clonotype has just one count. The chain joins TRBV7-2 to TRBJ2-3; TRBD2 might be the D (6 bases). Germline V CDR1 and CDR2: SGHTA, FQGNSA. Trimming removed 2 bases at V and 4 bases at J, with 10 bases between. This CDR3 is 14 amino acids long. The CDR3 nucleotides read TGTGCCAGCAGCTTAACTAGCAACGCAGATACGCAGTATTTT. Its protein product is CASSLTSNADTQYF.

This clonotype turned up a few times. The chain uses TRBV12-3 or TRBV12-4 and TRBJ2-3; D might be TRBD2 (6 bases). V lost 5 bases and J lost 4, with 13 bases in between. The CDR3 is 14 amino acids. DNA for the CDR3: TGTGCCAGCAGTGGGGGTGGGGGGTCAGATACGCAGTATTTT. It translates to CASSGGGGSDTQYF.

This clonotype was counted between two and nine times. The chain uses TRBV7-2 and TRBJ2-3; D might be TRBD1 or TRBD2, each matching 5 bases. Trimming shortened V by 4 bases and J by 4 bases, and 15 bases separated the two germline ends. This CDR3 is built from 15 residues. The germline V gene has CDR1 SGHTA and CDR2 FQGNSA. The CDR3, as DNA: TGTGCCAGCAGCTCCATATCCGTGGGGGCAGATACGCAGTATTTT. It translates to CASSSISVGADTQYF.

The V call is TRBV7-9, the J call TRBJ1-1, with D uncertain. Germline assignment: CDR1 SEHNR and CDR2 FQNEAQ (reference sequence). The CDR3 has 11 residues. The V end lost 7 bases, the J end lost 6 bases, and 9 bases lay between the germline ends. The CDR3 reads CASTLPSEAFF. Written as DNA, the CDR3 is TGTGCCAGCACCCTGCCGTCTGAAGCTTTCTTT.

The chain couples TRBV20-1 to TRBJ2-3; 10 bases line up with TRBD1. The ends lost 0 bases at V and 3 bases at J; junction bases unmatched: 12. This CDR3 is built from 18 residues. The germline CDR1 and CDR2 sequences are DFQATT and SNEGSKA (reference sequence). The CDR3 loop is CSARENLDRGVITDTQYF. Written as DNA, the CDR3 is TGCAGTGCTAGAGAGAACCTGGACAGGGGGGTAATTACAGATACGCAGTATTTT.

The rearrangement links TRBV6-6 to TRBJ1-2; 10 bases align to TRBD1. CDR1 MNHNY and CDR2 SVGAGI come from the germline V gene (reference sequence). V shed 0 bases, J shed 3 bases, and the junction held 7 bases outside the gene matches. CDR3 length: 17 residues. The CDR3 spells CASSYSGTGDRDYGYTF. DNA of the CDR3: TGTGCCAGCAGTTACTCCGGGACAGGGGATAGGGACTATGGCTACACCTTC.

Only a few counts were recorded for this clonotype. The V and J genes are TRBV6-2 or TRBV6-3 and TRBJ1-2; 8 bases agree with TRBD1. This CDR3 has 15 amino acids. The junction had 9 bases not matched to a gene; V was cut back by 5 bases and J by 4 bases. Germline-derived CDR1 and CDR2 are MNHEY and SVGEGT. The CDR3 here is CASSRTGTGRYGYTF. In DNA form, the CDR3 reads TGTGCCAGCAGTCGCACCGGGACAGGACGCTATGGCTACACCTTC.

The chain couples TRBV6-5 to TRBJ1-1, with D hard to call. This CDR3 contains 15 residues. Trimming removed 2 bases at V and 0 bases at J, with 10 bases between. Germline-derived CDR1 and CDR2 are MNHEY and SVGAGI. CDR3 DNA sequence: TGTGCCAGCAGTTACGTTCGTGGGATGAACACTGAAGCTTTCTTT. Its translation is CASSYVRGMNTEAFF.